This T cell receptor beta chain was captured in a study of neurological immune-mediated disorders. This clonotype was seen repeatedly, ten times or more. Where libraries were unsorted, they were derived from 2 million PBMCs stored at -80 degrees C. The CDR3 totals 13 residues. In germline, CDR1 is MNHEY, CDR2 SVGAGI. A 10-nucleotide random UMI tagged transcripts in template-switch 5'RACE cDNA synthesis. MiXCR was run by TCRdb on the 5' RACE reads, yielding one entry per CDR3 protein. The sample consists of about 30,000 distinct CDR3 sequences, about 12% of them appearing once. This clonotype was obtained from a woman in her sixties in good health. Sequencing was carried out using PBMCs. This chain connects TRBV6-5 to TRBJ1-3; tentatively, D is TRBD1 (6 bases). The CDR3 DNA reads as TGTGCTTCAAGCACGGGGGGGGCCAACACCATATATTTT. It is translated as CASSTGGANTIYF.